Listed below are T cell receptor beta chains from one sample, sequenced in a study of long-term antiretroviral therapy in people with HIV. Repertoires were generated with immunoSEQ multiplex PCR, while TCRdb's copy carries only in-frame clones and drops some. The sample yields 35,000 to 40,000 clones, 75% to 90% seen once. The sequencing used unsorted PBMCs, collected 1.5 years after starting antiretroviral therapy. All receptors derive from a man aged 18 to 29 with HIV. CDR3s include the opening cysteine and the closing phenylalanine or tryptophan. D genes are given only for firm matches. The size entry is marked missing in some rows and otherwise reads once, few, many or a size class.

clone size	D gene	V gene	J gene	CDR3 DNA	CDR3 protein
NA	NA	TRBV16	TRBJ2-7	TGTGCCAGCAGCCAATCGATTTTGAGGACGGACTACGAGCAGTACTTC	CASSQSILRTDYEQYF
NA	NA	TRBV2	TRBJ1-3	TGTGCCAGCGGACTTCTCTCTGGAAACACCATATATTTT	CASGLLSGNTIYF
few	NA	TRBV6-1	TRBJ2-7	TGTGCCAGCAAGAGACTAGACTACGAGCAGTACTTC	CASKRLDYEQYF
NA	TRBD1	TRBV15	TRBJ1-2	TGTGCCACCAGCAGAGGGACCACCCCGGGACAGGGCTCTGGCTACACCTTC	CATSRGTTPGQGSGYTF
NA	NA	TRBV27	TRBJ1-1	TGTGCCAGCAGTTTATCGGGGTCCTATCATCTTGGGGTTCGAGACACTGAAGCTTTCTTT	CASSLSGSYHLGVRDTEAFF
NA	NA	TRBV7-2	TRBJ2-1	TGTGCCAGCAGCTTTTGGGGGTTATACAATGAGCAGTTCTTC	CASSFWGLYNEQFF
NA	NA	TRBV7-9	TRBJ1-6	TGTGCCAGCAGCTTGTCTCATAATTCACCCCTCCACTTT	CASSLSHNSPLHF
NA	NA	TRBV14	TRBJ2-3	TGTGCCAGCAGCCTCAGTTTGGCAGATACGCAGTATTTT	CASSLSLADTQYF
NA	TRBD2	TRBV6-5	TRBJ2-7	TGTGCCAGCAGTTACTCAGGACTAGGTTCCGAGCAGTACTTC	CASSYSGLGSEQYF
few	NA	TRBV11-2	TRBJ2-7	TGTGCCAGCAGCTTAGGGTTGGGCGAGCAGTACTTC	CASSLGLGEQYF
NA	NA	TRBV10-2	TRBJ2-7	TGCGCCACCGAAGAGATTGGGACCGAAAACTACGAGCAGTACTTC	CATEEIGTENYEQYF
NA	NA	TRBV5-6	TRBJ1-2	TGTGCCAGCAGCTTGAGGGCGGGGGGCTACACCTTC	CASSLRAGGYTF
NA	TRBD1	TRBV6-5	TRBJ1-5	TGTGCCAGCGGAACAGGGGGCGGAAGCAATCAGCCCCAGCATTTT	CASGTGGGSNQPQHF
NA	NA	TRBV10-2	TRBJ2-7	TGCGCCAGCGGTACGATTTGGGATCGGCAGTACTTC	CASGTIWDRQYF
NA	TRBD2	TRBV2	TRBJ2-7	TGTGCCAGCAGAGTAATACTAGCGGGAGTCTACGAGCAGTACTTC	CASRVILAGVYEQYF
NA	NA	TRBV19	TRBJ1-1	TGTGCCAGTAGTATGCTTCGGGCCCCGTTAAAACCGAAGAACACTGAAGCTTTCTTT	CASSMLRAPLKPKNTEAFF
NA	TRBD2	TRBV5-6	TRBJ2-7	TGTGCCAGCAGCCCAGGGACTAGCGGGCCCTACGAGCAGTACTTC	CASSPGTSGPYEQYF
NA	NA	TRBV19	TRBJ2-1	TGTGCCAGTAGTATATACAATGAGCAGTTCTTC	CASSIYNEQFF
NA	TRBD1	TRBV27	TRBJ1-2	TGTGCCAGCAGTTCTCCGGGACAGGGGGTTTGGGGCTACACCTTC	CASSSPGQGVWGYTF
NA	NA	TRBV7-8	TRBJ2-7	TGTGCCAGCAGCTTAACAGCGGGCTACGAGCAGTACTTC	CASSLTAGYEQYF
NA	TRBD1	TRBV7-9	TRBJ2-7	TGTGCCAGCAGCATAGGACAGGCTCAATCTGACGAGCAGTACTTC	CASSIGQAQSDEQYF
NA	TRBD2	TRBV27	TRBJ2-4	TGTGCCAGCAGTCAGGGACTAGCGGGAGGGCGAATAAACATTCAGTACTTC	CASSQGLAGGRINIQYF
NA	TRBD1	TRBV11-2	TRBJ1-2	TGTGCCAGCAGCCCCGACAGGGCGTTGAACTATGGCTACACCTTC	CASSPDRALNYGYTF
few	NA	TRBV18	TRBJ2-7	TGTGCCAGCTCACCTCTTGCTGGGGAGCAGTACTTC	CASSPLAGEQYF
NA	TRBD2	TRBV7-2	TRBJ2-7	TGTGCCAGCAGCCGGACTAGTTACGAGCAGTACTTC	CASSRTSYEQYF
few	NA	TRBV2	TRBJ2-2	TGTGCCAGCCACCCCGGGACCGCCACCGGGGAGCTGTTTTTT	CASHPGTATGELFF
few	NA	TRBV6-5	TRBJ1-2	TGTGCCAGCAGCCACCGGGACGGCTATGGCTACACCTTC	CASSHRDGYGYTF
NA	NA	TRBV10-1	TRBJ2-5	TGCGCCAGCAGTGAGGGCCCGGTAGAGACCCAGTACTTC	CASSEGPVETQYF
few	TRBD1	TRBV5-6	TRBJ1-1	TGTGCCAGCAGCACGGGACAGGGGGAAACTTTCTTT	CASSTGQGETFF
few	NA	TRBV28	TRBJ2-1	TGTGCCAGCAGCCCCTGGGGGGAGGATGAGCAGTTCTTC	CASSPWGEDEQFF
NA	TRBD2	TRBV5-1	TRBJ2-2	TGCGCCAGCAGCTTGACTAGCGGGATTGCCGGGGAGCTGTTTTTT	CASSLTSGIAGELFF
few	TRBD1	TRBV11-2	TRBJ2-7	TGTGCCAGCAGCCCTCAGACAGGGCGACTGTCCTACGAGCAGTACTTC	CASSPQTGRLSYEQYF
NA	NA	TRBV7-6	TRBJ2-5	TGTGCCAGCAGCTTAGGTGTCACCGAAGAGACCCAGTACTTC	CASSLGVTEETQYF
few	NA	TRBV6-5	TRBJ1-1	TGTGCCAGCAGTCCCCGCGGCAGGAACACTGAAGCTTTCTTT	CASSPRGRNTEAFF
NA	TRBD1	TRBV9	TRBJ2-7	TGTGCCAGCAGCGGACAGGGGGCTTACGAGCAGTACTTC	CASSGQGAYEQYF
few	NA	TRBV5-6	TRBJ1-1	TGTGCCAGCAGCTCATACATCAGGGAGAACACTGAAGCTTTCTTT	CASSSYIRENTEAFF
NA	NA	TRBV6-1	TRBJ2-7	TGTGCCACCAGTGGGGGGGCCGGTTACGAGCAGTACTTC	CATSGGAGYEQYF
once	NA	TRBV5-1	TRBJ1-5	TGCGCCAGCAGCTTGGGGAGTTGGGGTAAGGGCAATCAGCCCCAGCATTTT	CASSLGSWGKGNQPQHF
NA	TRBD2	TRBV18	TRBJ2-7	TGTGCCAGCCGACTAGCGGGAGGCTACGAGCAGTACTTC	CASRLAGGYEQYF
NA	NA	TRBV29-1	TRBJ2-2	TGCAGCGTCGATATTATGCGGACCGGGGAGCTGTTTTTT	CSVDIMRTGELFF
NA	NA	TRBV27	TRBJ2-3	TGTGCCAGCAGTTCCACAGGCACAGATACGCAGTATTTT	CASSSTGTDTQYF
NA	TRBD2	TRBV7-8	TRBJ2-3	TGTGCCAGCAGCATGCTACTAGCGGGATCCTTCCTTAGCACAGATACGCAGTATTTT	CASSMLLAGSFLSTDTQYF
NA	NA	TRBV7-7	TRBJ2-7	TGTGCCAGCAGCCGGGGACAAACCTACGAGCAGTACTTC	CASSRGQTYEQYF
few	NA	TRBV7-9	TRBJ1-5	TGTGCCAGCAGCGTCGGGACGGGCTCCAATCAGCCCCAGCATTTT	CASSVGTGSNQPQHF
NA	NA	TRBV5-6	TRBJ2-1	TGTGCCAGCAGCTTGGGGGTAGCCGTACTTGGGAATGAGCAGTTCTTC	CASSLGVAVLGNEQFF
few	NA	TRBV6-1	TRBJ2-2	TGTGCCAGCAGTATAATTGGCCGGGCCGGGGAGCTGTTTTTT	CASSIIGRAGELFF